This T cell receptor beta chain is drawn from a study of beta chain features in type 1 diabetes. Study-wide points: More deletions and fewer insertions at VDJ junctions were found in patients with type 1 diabetes.

Sequenced material consisted of expressed TCRB transcripts (all of the isolated RNA was reverse transcribed). It was found that naive, central memory and regulatory T cell samples averaged around 3.7 million reads. Assay: immunoSEQ multiplex PCR; the TCRdb copy retains only in-frame clones and omits some. The sample gives roughly 350,000 clones, 8% to 13% of which show up once; 0.015% to 0.02% is in the top ten. A word on this clone: The antigen is undetermined.

The specimen was naive CD4+ T cells from blood. This clonotype was obtained from a woman aged 30 to 39 in good health.

CDR3 in amino acids: CASSLTGIGEELFF. In nucleotides, the CDR3 is TGTGCCAGCAGCTTGACCGGGATCGGGGAGGAGCTGTTTTTT. The chain employs TRBV5-6 and TRBJ2-2, with a weak D call TRBD2 (5 bases). Germline CDR1 is SGHDT and CDR2 is YYEEEE. V lost 1 base and J 10 bases, leaving 14 bases between the germline ends. CDR3 size: 14 residues.